This entry is about one T cell receptor beta chain. Profiling relied on immunoSEQ multiplex PCR, and the TCRdb table lists in-frame clones only, not all of them. The table has tens of thousands of clones, about 82% seen once. This record comes from a study of blood T cell repertoires in COVID-19. As for the study in general: Nucleic acid was either cDNA or gDNA, and it came from T cells, B-cell-depleted T cells, or PBMCs.

Germline-derived CDR1 and CDR2 are MRHNA and SNTAGT. V was pared by 3 bases and J by 5 bases, with 5 bases of the junction left unmatched. This CDR3 comprises 14 residues. The gene calls are TRBV6-4 and TRBJ1-1; 8 bases map to TRBD1. This sequence originates from a human donor in a cohort sampled during active COVID-19. Material: peripheral blood. CDR3 sequence (DNA): TGTGCCAGCAGTGAGCCAGACAGGGGAACTGAAGCTTTCTTT. This translates into CASSEPDRGTEAFF.